These T cell receptor beta chains were read from a single sample in a study of T cell responses to AZD1222 COVID-19 vaccine. Some clones are missing from TCRdb's copy, which holds only in-frame ones; the method was immunoSEQ multiplex PCR. The sample shows 100,000 to 150,000 clones, approximately 90% of them seen only once. The sample here was peripheral blood, taken on day 0 of AZD1222 vaccination. The receptors here all came from an adult in good health. The CDR3 runs from the conserved cysteine through the conserved F or W. Clone size is given for some rows only: seen once, a few or many times, or a class if the clone is expanded.

abundance | j_gene | v_gene | CDR3aa
once | TRBJ2-2 | TRBV7-2 | CASSPRTGGTGELFF
- | TRBJ2-2 | TRBV4-3 | CASSQDFGRGGTGELFF
- | TRBJ1-2 | TRBV6-1 | CASSESWGQGYGYTF
- | TRBJ1-1 | TRBV5-6 | CASSWGSGMNTEAFF
- | TRBJ1-2 | TRBV13 | CASSLSIRGYGYTF
- | TRBJ2-7 | TRBV9 | CASSLGQGGYEQYF
- | TRBJ2-1 | TRBV6-2/TRBV6-3 | CASSWLVRSYNEQFF
- | TRBJ2-7 | TRBV19 | CASSISPYEQYF
- | TRBJ1-6 | TRBV7-2 | CASSLEAVGRVNF
- | TRBJ1-1 | TRBV9 | CASSVGASVANTEAFF
- | TRBJ1-6 | TRBV2 | CASSESVQAGDNSPLHF
- | TRBJ2-7 | TRBV6-2/TRBV6-3 | CASSSPDRGWFEQYF
- | TRBJ1-6 | TRBV5-1 | CASSLVAGSYNSPLHF
- | TRBJ1-1 | TRBV28 | CASSLSHARTEAFF
- | TRBJ1-2 | TRBV28 | CASSFRGRATGYTF
- | TRBJ1-1 | TRBV3-1/TRBV3-2 | CASSQAAVNTEAFF
- | TRBJ2-7 | TRBV4-3 | CASSQGETGNEQYF